The next 7 T cell receptor beta chains were all read from a single sample in a study of blood T cell repertoires in COVID-19. Using immunoSEQ multiplex PCR, the repertoire was profiled, and TCRdb retains in-frame clones only, with some absent. The sample lists roughly 200,000 clones; 80% to 85% were seen once. Sequencing was done on a sample of peripheral blood. Receptors were obtained from a man aged 45-65 years with active or convalescent COVID-19.

V is TRBV2 and J is TRBJ1-5, with a weak D call TRBD1 (6 bases). The CDR3 totals 14 residues. Germline V CDR1 and CDR2: SNHLY, FYNNEI. The V gene lost 2 bases and the J gene lost 3 bases, with 8 bases spanning the gap. As DNA, the CDR3 is TGTGCCAGCAGTGAATCAGGGGTCAATCAGCCCCAGCATTTT. Translated: CASSESGVNQPQHF.

The CDR3 reads CAWIRDRSYGYTF. Here the CDR3 DNA reads TGTGCCTGGATCCGGGACAGGAGCTATGGCTACACCTTC. The chain combines TRBV30 with TRBJ1-2, with 8 bases aligning to TRBD1. Germline lookup yields CDR1 GTSNPN and CDR2 SVGIG (reference sequence). Trimming took 4 bases from V and 4 from J; bases not matched to a gene: 5. This CDR3 region has 13 residues. Looking up the rest from reference TRBV30 and TRBJ1-2 gives the full variable domain: SQTIHQWPATLVQPVGSPLSLECTVEGTSNPNLYWYRQAAGRGLQLLFYSVGIGQISSEVPQNLSASRPQDRQFILSSKKLLLSDSGFYLCAWIRDRSYGYTFGSGTRLTVV.

The rearrangement links TRBV4-1 to TRBJ2-2; 7 positions agree with TRBD2. J lost 4 bases, V lost 4 bases, and 6 bases had no gene match. The CDR3 sequence is 15 residues long. Looked up from germline, CDR1 is MGHRA and CDR2 is YSYEKL. The CDR3 region is CASSRAGTTTGELFF. In nucleotides, the CDR3 is TGCGCCAGCAGCCGCGCCGGGACTACCACCGGGGAGCTGTTTTTT.

The J gene is TRBJ1-1, the V gene TRBV6-1; D unclear. This CDR3 is 13 amino acids long. CDR1 is MNHNS and CDR2 is SASEGT in the germline V gene. V was clipped by 3 bases and J by 10 bases, with 15 bases between them. The CDR3: CASSEVRETGAFF. The DNA of the CDR3 is TGTGCCAGCAGTGAGGTTAGAGAGACGGGAGCTTTCTTT.

This clone has a single count. The V call is TRBV27, the J call TRBJ2-7, with a tentative D call TRBD2 (6 bases). The CDR3 length is 14 residues. Trimming removed 2 bases from V and 4 bases from J, with 12 bases in between. CDR1 and CDR2 from the germline V gene are MNHEY and SMNVEV (reference sequence). In nucleotides, the CDR3 is TGTGCCAGCAGTTTAGGGACTGTGAGTTACGAGCAGTACTTC. As protein: CASSLGTVSYEQYF.

The chain couples TRBV2 to TRBJ1-5; perhaps TRBD1 as D (5 bases). The length of the CDR3 is 14 residues. The germline CDR1 and CDR2 sequences are SNHLY and FYNNEI. V lost 6 bases and J 5 bases, leaving 14 bases between the germline ends. CDR3 sequence reads: CASRGARVDQPQHF. As DNA, the CDR3 is TGTGCCAGCAGAGGGGCCAGGGTGGATCAGCCCCAGCATTTT.

The chain employs TRBV5-1 and TRBJ1-6; D remains ambiguous. The CDR3 is 13 amino acids. CDR1 SGHRS and CDR2 YFSETQ come from the germline V gene. Trimming cost V 1 base and J 8 bases, with 7 bases left between them. In nucleotides, the CDR3 is TGCGCCAGCAGCTTGAACGAGGATTCACCCCTCCACTTT. Translating it yields CASSLNEDSPLHF.